These 25 T cell receptor beta chains were all obtained from the same sample, sequenced in a study of T cells in Graves' hyperthyroidism and ophthalmopathy. TCR beta CDR3 region amplification was performed from RNA transcripts. Using the HTBI primer set, a first-round RT-PCR was run on the TCR CDR3. TCRdb re-analysed the multiplex PCR reads in MiXCR, keeping a single row per CDR3 protein. The sample includes roughly 750,000 distinct CDR3 sequences, around 17% seen only once; the top ten take under 10%. Sample: blood. These receptors all come from a man aged 18 to 29 with Graves' hyperthyroidism.

The V call is TRBV15, the J call TRBJ2-1; D is unclear. The V end was cut by 0 bases, the J end by 7 bases, with 1 base between. This CDR3 has 11 residues. Germline assignment: CDR1 LNHNV and CDR2 YYDKDF (reference sequence). CDR3 DNA: TGTGCCACCAGCAGAGAGAATGAGCAGTTCTTC. Encoded protein: CATSRENEQFF.

With respect to this clonotype: This could be a read error, since a much larger clone is one nucleotide away. The V and J genes are TRBV29-1 and TRBJ2-5; D call uncertain. CDR3 size: 10 residues. Germline CDR1 and CDR2: SQVTM and ANQGSEA. Trimming pared 3 bases from V and 5 bases from J, leaving 4 bases between. The CDR3 DNA sequence: TGCAGCGTTGAGGTGGAGACCCAGTACTTC. It is translated as CSVEVETQYF.

This clonotype has ten or more counts. V is TRBV2 and J is TRBJ2-3; TRBD2 aligns across 8 bases. The CDR3 runs 13 residues. CDR1 and CDR2 (germline): SNHLY, FYNNEI. This CDR3 reads CVTGTRARDTQYF. The CDR3 DNA reads as TGTGTCACCGGGACTAGAGCACGGGATACGCAGTATTTT.

The chain has TRBV15 and TRBJ1-6; TRBD1 is a possible D gene (5 bases). CDR1 is LNHNV and CDR2 is YYDKDF in the germline V gene (reference sequence). The length of the CDR3 is 15 residues. V gave up 5 bases and J gave up 4 bases, with 12 bases separating them. The chain's CDR3 is CATSGQEVYNSPLHF. CDR3 DNA: TGTGCCACCAGCGGACAAGAGGTTTATAATTCACCCCTCCACTTT. The full variable domain, its missing parts supplied by reference TRBV15 and TRBJ1-6, is DAMVIQNPRYQVTQFGKPVTLSCSQTLNHNVMYWYQQKSSQAPKLLFHYYDKDFNNEADTPDNFQSRRPNTSFCFLDIRSPGLGDTAMYLCATSGQEVYNSPLHFGNGTRLTVT.

There are many counts of this clonotype. V is TRBV12-3 or TRBV12-4 and J is TRBJ2-3; possibly TRBD2 for D (6 bases). The CDR3 is 14 amino acids. Deletions cut 8 bases from V and 4 bases from J, with 16 bases between. CDR3 loop: CASLGGGFADTQYF. The DNA of the CDR3 is TGTGCCAGCCTGGGAGGAGGGTTTGCAGATACGCAGTATTTT.

There are many counts of this clonotype. The CDR3, as DNA: TGCAGCGATGGGGTGCAGGGAACTAAAGCTTTCTTT. This encodes CSDGVQGTKAFF. The chain links TRBV29-1 to TRBJ1-1; tentative D call: TRBD1 (5 bases). The ends were cut back, 7 bases at V and 9 bases at J, with 18 bases in the middle. CDR3 length equals 12 residues. The germline V gene encodes CDR1 SQVTM and CDR2 ANQGSEA.

The V gene is TRBV18, the J gene TRBJ2-1, with 8 bases that match TRBD2. In germline, CDR1 is KGHSH, CDR2 LQKENI. Trimming cost V 6 bases and J 6 bases; bases outside gene matches: 7. The CDR3 spans 14 residues. As DNA, the CDR3 is TGTGCCAGCTCGGCCGGGGGGGGCGGCAATGAGCAGTTCTTC. This encodes CASSAGGGGNEQFF.

This chain joins TRBV29-1 and TRBJ1-1, with unresolved D. This CDR3 comprises 13 residues. Trimming removed 3 bases at V and 0 bases at J, with 8 bases between. CDR1 and CDR2 from the germline V gene are SQVTM and ANQGSEA. This CDR3 reads CSVDVGMNTEAFF. DNA of the CDR3: TGCAGCGTTGATGTGGGGATGAACACTGAAGCTTTCTTT. Full variable domain (rest looked up from reference TRBV29-1 and TRBJ1-1): SAVISQKPSRDICQRGTSLTIQCQVDSQVTMMFWYRQQPGQSLTLIATANQGSEATYESGFVIDKFPISRPNLTFSTLTVSNMSPEDSSIYLCSVDVGMNTEAFFGQGTRLTVV.

This chain connects TRBV9 to TRBJ2-7; D remains ambiguous. The germline V gene encodes CDR1 SGDLS and CDR2 YYNGEE. The V end lost 0 bases, the J end lost 3 bases, and 10 bases lay between the germline ends. CDR3 length: 14 amino acids. The chain's CDR3 is CASSVGEEIYEQYF. CDR3 DNA: TGTGCCAGCAGCGTAGGAGAAGAGATCTACGAGCAGTACTTC.

This clonotype was seen ten or more times. V and J are TRBV28 and TRBJ2-7, with 7 bases that match TRBD1. The CDR3 has 14 residues. Losses at the gene ends were 2 bases for V and 3 bases for J; bases not matched to a gene: 4. Germline V gene data show CDR1 as MDHEN and CDR2 as SYDVKM. CDR3 protein: CASSLRGQRYEQYF. The CDR3 DNA sequence: TGTGCCAGCAGTTTAAGGGGACAGCGCTACGAGCAGTACTTC.

This clonotype came up many times. Here the CDR3 reads CASSSSIPTLGEVYTDTQYF. The CDR3 nucleotides read TGTGCCAGCAGCTCCTCAATTCCCACCCTGGGGGAGGTCTACACAGATACGCAGTATTTT. The chain combines TRBV7-3 with TRBJ2-3; TRBD2 might be the D (6 bases). The CDR3 extends over 20 amino acids. V was clipped by 4 bases and J by 2 bases, with 28 bases between them. Per germline, CDR1 SGHTA and CDR2 FQGTGA.

This clonotype showed up many times. The chain carries TRBV20-1 and TRBJ1-1; D unresolved. Trimming took 6 bases from V and 2 from J, leaving 4 bases between them. The germline V gene encodes CDR1 DFQATT and CDR2 SNEGSKA (reference sequence). This CDR3 comprises 10 residues. The CDR3 region is CSAENTEAFF. CDR3 coding DNA: TGCAGTGCAGAAAACACTGAAGCTTTCTTT.

This clonotype occurred a few times. V is TRBV25-1 and J is TRBJ2-7, with D possibly TRBD2 on 5 matching bases. Trimming stripped 11 bases from V and 7 bases from J, with 30 bases between. Germline V gene lookup returns CDR1 MGHDK and CDR2 SYGVNS. This CDR3 has 16 residues. The DNA for the CDR3 is TGTGCCCCCCTCAGAACTCAATTAGCGAGGGAGTGGGAGCAGTACTTC. Its translation: CAPLRTQLAREWEQYF.

The V call is TRBV6-5, the J call TRBJ1-6; D gene unclear. The CDR3 runs 16 residues. Germline values: CDR1 MNHEY, CDR2 SVGAGI. Trimming left V 0 bases short and J 9 bases short, with 15 bases between. The DNA for the CDR3 is TGTGCCAGCAGTTACTCGAGGGTTCCTTCAAGTTCACCCCTCCACTTT. Translated: CASSYSRVPSSSPLHF.

This clonotype was counted only a few times. This chain connects TRBV6-2 or TRBV6-3 to TRBJ2-3, with 11 bases aligning to TRBD1. The germline CDR1 and CDR2 sequences are MNHEY and SVGEGT. The CDR3 covers 15 residues. After removal of 1 base from V and 5 bases from J, the junction contained 2 bases not matched to a gene. CDR3 sequence: CASSYLDRGRDTQYF. The DNA of the CDR3 is TGTGCCAGCAGTTACTTGGACAGGGGGCGAGATACGCAGTATTTT.

The rearrangement joins TRBV4-1 to TRBJ1-2; D gene uncertain. Trimming removed 0 bases from V and 0 bases from J, with 11 bases in between. Germline values: CDR1 MGHRA, CDR2 YSYEKL. The CDR3 length is 16 residues. The CDR3 spells CASSQDPGETNYGYTF. CDR3 sequence (DNA): TGCGCCAGCAGCCAAGATCCTGGGGAAACTAACTATGGCTACACCTTC.

This clonotype appeared many times. CDR3 coding DNA: TGTGCCACCAGCAAAGGACCTAGCGGGAGACACAATGAGCAGTTCTTC. It yields the protein CATSKGPSGRHNEQFF. The gene calls are TRBV24-1 and TRBJ2-1; TRBD2 matches at 10 bases. Germline CDR1 KGHDR, CDR2 SFDVKD. The CDR3 covers 16 residues. Germline trimming cut 7 bases from V and 5 bases from J; bases unmatched to any gene: 10.

Ten or more counts support this clonotype. The chain combines TRBV7-9 with TRBJ2-5; D is perhaps TRBD2 (6 bases). V was trimmed by 5 bases and J by 5 bases, leaving 15 bases between them. CDR3 length: 14 amino acids. The germline V gene has CDR1 SEHNR and CDR2 FQNEAQ (reference sequence). DNA of the CDR3: TGTGCCAGCAGCCCCAGAAGCGGGCGTGAGACCCAGTACTTC. Translating it yields CASSPRSGRETQYF.

This clonotype was found many times. The chain couples TRBV30 to TRBJ2-1; D is ambiguous. Trimming cost V 0 bases and J 11 bases, with 14 bases left between them. The CDR3 is 13 residues long. Germline CDR1 and CDR2: GTSNPN and SVGIG (reference sequence). The CDR3 loop is CAWSVQFETKQFF. DNA for the CDR3: TGTGCCTGGAGTGTACAGTTTGAGACCAAGCAGTTCTTC.

This sequence joins TRBV6-2 or TRBV6-3 and TRBJ2-1, with D hard to call. This CDR3 is built from 11 residues. Germline V gives CDR1 MNHEY, CDR2 SVGEGT. V was shortened by 7 bases and J by 6 bases, with 7 bases between the two germline ends. The CDR3 DNA reads as TGTGCCAGCACCCACGTCAATGAGCAGTTCTTC. It specifies CASTHVNEQFF.

With respect to this clonotype: A much larger clonotype is one base distant, so this may be a read error. The DNA for the CDR3 is TGTGCCAGCAGCTCGGACAAGAGCTCCTGCGAGCAGTACTTC. Protein product: CASSSDKSSCEQYF. The V gene is TRBV9, the J gene TRBJ2-7; TRBD1 is a possible D gene (5 bases). CDR1 is SGDLS, CDR2 YYNGEE, per germline. This CDR3 contains 14 residues.

The V gene is TRBV10-3, the J gene TRBJ2-3; 10 bases agree with TRBD1. Germline assignment: CDR1 ENHRY and CDR2 SYGVKD. The CDR3 sequence is 16 residues long. J was trimmed by 1 base and V by 8 bases; bases with no gene match: 9. DNA for the CDR3: TGTGCCATCGGCGTCGGGACAGGGGACGGCACAGATACGCAGTATTTT. This codes for CAIGVGTGDGTDTQYF.

This clonotype showed up just a few times. The V gene is TRBV12-3 or TRBV12-4, the J gene TRBJ2-1; D remains unclear. CDR3 length equals 14 residues. Trimming shortened V by 3 bases and J by 0 bases, and 6 bases separated the two germline ends. For the CDR3, the DNA is TGTGCCAGCAGTTTCCAGGTCTCCTACAATGAGCAGTTCTTC. This encodes CASSFQVSYNEQFF.

At least ten counts were recorded for this clonotype. The rearrangement joins TRBV2 to TRBJ2-1; the match to TRBD2 covers 8 bases. The junction had 16 bases not matched to a gene; V was cut back by 11 bases and J by 7 bases. This CDR3 has 15 residues. Germline assignment: CDR1 SNHLY and CDR2 FYNNEI. The DNA of the CDR3 is TGTGCCTCCACCCCCTCCTCGGGGGGGACTAATGAGCAGTTCTTC. It encodes CASTPSSGGTNEQFF.

The J gene is TRBJ2-7, the V gene TRBV20-1; 9 bases line up with TRBD2. V shed 3 bases and J 2 bases; nucleotides not matched to a gene: 5. CDR3 length equals 14 residues. The germline gives CDR1 DFQATT, CDR2 SNEGSKA (reference sequence). The CDR3 loop reads CSARKAGGTYEQYF. The DNA of the CDR3 is TGCAGTGCTAGGAAGGCGGGAGGGACCTACGAGCAGTACTTC.